The 21 T cell receptor beta chains below were found in one sample sequenced in a study of CXCR3-negative and CXCR3-positive naive CD8 T cells. Study conclusions and caveats: In CXCR3-positive naive cells, the TRB CDR3s were more hydrophobic than in CXCR3-negative naive cells.

Antigens for these TCRs are unknown. Libraries of TRB cDNA were made by 5' RACE and carried UMIs. Reprocessing the 5' RACE reads, TCRdb reports a single entry for every CDR3 protein and omits DNA. This sample contains 130,000 to 150,000 distinct CDR3 sequences. The sequenced material came from naive CXCR3+ CD8+ T cells from blood. Subset given: CD45RO-CCR7+CD27+CD95- naive CD8+ T cells expressing CXCR3 (TNR3+). These TCRs come from a human donor in good health. Some clones in this sample may be carry-over from other donors' samples.

The V gene is TRBV4-2, the J gene TRBJ1-2. This CDR3 spans 14 amino acids. CDR1 is LGHNA, CDR2 YNFKEQ, per germline. The CDR3 here is CASSQAEGNYGYTF.

The chain uses TRBV10-2 and TRBJ1-1. The germline V gene encodes CDR1 WSHSY and CDR2 SAAADI. The CDR3 spans 13 residues. The CDR3 loop reads CASRELTNTEAFF.

The chain is built from TRBV29-1 and TRBJ2-1. The CDR3 is made up of 14 amino acids. CDR1 is SQVTM and CDR2 is ANQGSEA in the germline V gene. The CDR3: CSVEDLRVDNEQFF.

This chain links TRBV6-5 with TRBJ2-7; TCRdb selects TRBD1, and the lack of DNA leaves this call unchecked. Germline assignment: CDR1 MNHEY and CDR2 SVGAGI. This CDR3 contains 14 residues. CDR3 amino acids: CASSSRGFSYEQYF.

V gene TRBV6-6 combines with J gene TRBJ2-7. This CDR3 comprises 11 residues. CDR1 and CDR2 from the germline V gene are MNHNY and SVGAGI (reference sequence). The CDR3 here is CASSSALEQYF.

The J gene is TRBJ1-2, the V gene TRBV19; there is no DNA to check the TCRdb D call of TRBD1. The CDR3 has 17 amino acids. Per germline, CDR1 LNHDA and CDR2 SQIVND (reference sequence). The CDR3 sequence: CASSIVTGGTPNYGYTF.

The chain employs TRBV29-1 and TRBJ2-7. Germline V gives CDR1 SQVTM, CDR2 ANQGSEA. The length of the CDR3 is 15 residues. CDR3: CSVDQAGREGYEQYF.

This sequence joins TRBV6-2 or TRBV6-3 and TRBJ2-2; the TCRdb call, TRBD1, lacks DNA for checking. The CDR3 runs 14 residues. CDR1 and CDR2 (germline): MNHEY, SVGEGT. The CDR3 region is CAAFTGRYTGELFF.

The chain has TRBV29-1 and TRBJ1-2. There are 13 residues in the CDR3. Germline lookup yields CDR1 SQVTM and CDR2 ANQGSEA. The CDR3 here is CSVRKTGEYGYTF.

The V and J genes are TRBV7-3 and TRBJ2-3. Germline lookup yields CDR1 SGHTA and CDR2 FQGTGA. The CDR3 is 16 residues long. This chain's CDR3 is CASSPKVGASTDTQYF.

The CDR3 reads CASSINRYNEQYF. V usage is TRBV19 and J usage is TRBJ2-7; the D call from TCRdb, TRBD1, cannot be confirmed without DNA. The germline CDR1 and CDR2 sequences are LNHDA and SQIVND (reference sequence). This CDR3 has 13 amino acids.

This chain connects TRBV27 to TRBJ2-3; the D call from TCRdb, TRBD2, cannot be confirmed without DNA. CDR3 size: 14 residues. Germline V lookup: CDR1 MNHEY, CDR2 SMNVEV (reference sequence). Here the CDR3 reads CASSLGGSSDTQYF.

This rearrangement joins TRBV7-9 to TRBJ2-3; checking the TCRdb D call of TRBD1 is not possible without DNA. The CDR3 loop spans 16 amino acids. CDR1 and CDR2 from the germline V gene are SEHNR and FQNEAQ (reference sequence). CDR3: CASLTKVGQGSDTQYF.

V and J are TRBV7-2 and TRBJ2-3; TCRdb reports TRBD2, a call that lacks DNA to check it against. This CDR3 spans 17 amino acids. Germline V gene sequence: CDR1 SGHTA, CDR2 FQGNSA. CDR3 region: CASSLAELAAPTDTQYF.

V gene TRBV4-1 combines with J gene TRBJ2-7; the TRBD2 assignment by TCRdb is unverifiable without DNA. Germline assignment: CDR1 MGHRA and CDR2 YSYEKL. This CDR3 is 18 amino acids long. The CDR3 sequence: CASSQDTSGRAGFYEQYF.

The J gene is TRBJ1-2, the V gene TRBV15. The CDR3 totals 13 residues. Germline CDR1 is LNHNV and CDR2 is YYDKDF (reference sequence). The CDR3 sequence is CAVTAGRDYGYTF.

The V call is TRBV5-1, the J call TRBJ1-1; the D call from TCRdb, TRBD1, cannot be confirmed without DNA. The CDR3 contains 15 residues. Germline-derived CDR1 and CDR2 are SGHRS and YFSETQ. CDR3 loop: CASSSEGAPTTEAFF.

The rearrangement joins TRBV7-9 to TRBJ2-3. Germline loops: CDR1 SEHNR, CDR2 FQNEAQ (reference sequence). The CDR3 contains 13 residues. The CDR3 sequence: CASSPVGTDTQYF. Full variable domain (remainder filled in from reference TRBV7-9 and TRBJ2-3): DTGVSQNPRHKITKRGQNVTFRCDPISEHNRLYWYRQTLGQGPEFLTYFQNEAQLEKSRLLSDRFSAERPKGSFSTLEIQRTEQGDSAMYLCASSPVGTDTQYFGPGTRLTVL.

The rearrangement uses TRBV30 and TRBJ2-4. The CDR3 runs 12 residues. Germline assignment: CDR1 GTSNPN and CDR2 SVGIG (reference sequence). CDR3 sequence: CAFGTATDIQYF.

The chain combines TRBV7-9 with TRBJ2-1; no DNA is available, so the TRBD2 call from TCRdb remains unchecked. The CDR3 runs to 14 residues. Germline loops: CDR1 SEHNR, CDR2 FQNEAQ (reference sequence). Here the CDR3 reads CASGIGGGPFEQFF.

This chain uses TRBV11-2 with TRBJ2-7. The CDR3 is 14 amino acids. Germline assignment: CDR1 SGHAT and CDR2 FQNNGV. CDR3 amino acids: CASSLGFAGYEQYF.